These T cell receptor beta chains were read from a single sample in a study of T cells in localized non-small cell lung cancer. The protocol was immunoSEQ multiplex PCR, while the TCRdb copy is restricted to in-frame clones and leaves out a portion. Among around 50,000 clones, 85% to 90% were seen once, and the ten largest hold 2% to 2.5%. Specimen: PBMCs, collected before any cancer treatment. These receptors were obtained from a man aged 40 to 70 with stage II lung adenocarcinoma. The CDR3 runs from the conserved cysteine through the conserved F or W. The D gene is left open where the match is weak. Size values are once, few and many counts, or a class for expanded clones, and some rows have none.

V gene	CDR3 length	clone size	D gene	J gene	CDR3 protein	CDR3 DNA
TRBV5-6	15	.	.	TRBJ2-3	CASSPLGYSTDTQYF	TGTGCCAGCAGCCCCTTGGGGTATAGCACAGATACGCAGTATTTT
TRBV5-1	16	.	TRBD1	TRBJ1-1	CASSPVGQGLNTEAFF	TGCGCCAGCAGCCCTGTGGGACAGGGGCTGAACACTGAAGCTTTCTTT
TRBV5-1	15	once	.	TRBJ1-1	CASSLAQGANTEAFF	TGCGCCAGCAGCTTGGCCCAGGGCGCCAACACTGAAGCTTTCTTT
TRBV9	13	.	TRBD2	TRBJ2-1	CASSVMGGNEQFF	TGTGCCAGCAGCGTAATGGGGGGGAATGAGCAGTTCTTC
TRBV15	17	.	.	TRBJ2-1	CATSRVGLEGPGNEQFF	TGTGCCACCAGCAGAGTAGGGTTGGAGGGGCCGGGCAATGAGCAGTTCTTC
TRBV11-2	14	.	.	TRBJ1-2	CASSSEGGVYGYTF	TGTGCCAGCAGCTCGGAGGGAGGTGTCTATGGCTACACCTTC
TRBV5-6	13	.	.	TRBJ2-3	CASSLGSTDTQYF	TGTGCCAGCAGCCTGGGCTCCACAGATACGCAGTATTTT
TRBV5-1	16	.	.	TRBJ2-2	CASSLAPLGGTGELFF	TGCGCCAGCAGCTTGGCCCCTTTGGGGGGAACCGGGGAGCTGTTTTTT
TRBV19	17	.	TRBD1	TRBJ1-2	CASSLGTEVLANYGYTF	TGTGCCAGTTCCCTCGGGACAGAGGTTCTAGCTAACTATGGCTACACCTTC
TRBV7-9	14	.	.	TRBJ2-7	CATGLAGRTYEQYF	TGTGCCACCGGGTTGGCGGGGAGAACCTACGAGCAGTACTTC
TRBV6-5	14	.	.	TRBJ1-2	CASSYQGGGYGYTF	TGTGCCAGCAGTTACCAGGGCGGAGGCTATGGCTACACCTTC
TRBV10-3	16	.	TRBD1	TRBJ2-5	CAISESGRGTPETQYF	TGTGCCATCAGTGAGTCCGGCAGGGGGACCCCAGAGACCCAGTACTTC
TRBV6-4	13	.	.	TRBJ1-2	CASSGGPLGGYTF	TGTGCCAGCAGTGGGGGCCCCCTAGGGGGCTACACCTTC
TRBV7-9	14	.	.	TRBJ2-1	CASSRTRGVHEQFF	TGTGCCAGCAGCCGGACCAGGGGGGTGCATGAGCAGTTCTTC
TRBV6-1	15	.	TRBD1	TRBJ2-7	CASSVGQGASYEQYF	TGTGCCAGCAGTGTGGGACAGGGGGCGTCCTACGAGCAGTACTTC
TRBV5-5	14	.	.	TRBJ2-2	CASSFGANTGELFF	TGTGCCAGCAGCTTCGGGGCTAACACCGGGGAGCTGTTTTTT
TRBV5-4	13	.	TRBD1	TRBJ1-2	CASSFSRGGGYTF	TGTGCCAGCAGCTTCTCCAGGGGGGGAGGCTACACCTTC
TRBV7-6	17	.	TRBD2	TRBJ2-4	CASSKWAGGEAKNIQYF	TGTGCCAGCAGCAAATGGGCGGGGGGAGAAGCCAAAAACATTCAGTACTTC
TRBV6-5	13	few	.	TRBJ1-2	CASSYSGGVGYTF	TGTGCCAGCAGTTACTCGGGGGGGGTTGGCTACACCTTC
TRBV6-1	16	.	TRBD2	TRBJ2-3	CASSEKLAGPTDTQYF	TGTGCCAGCAGTGAAAAACTAGCGGGCCCCACAGATACGCAGTATTTT
TRBV15	17	.	TRBD2	TRBJ2-3	CATSSPPSGGVTDTQYF	TGTGCCACCAGCAGTCCGCCTAGCGGGGGGGTCACAGATACGCAGTATTTT
TRBV5-1	16	.	.	TRBJ2-1	CASSRTAGVDYNEQFF	TGCGCCAGCAGCCGCACCGCAGGGGTAGATTACAATGAGCAGTTCTTC
TRBV28	17	.	TRBD1	TRBJ1-2	CASSLFPLTGGADGYTF	TGTGCCAGCAGTTTATTTCCCCTGACAGGGGGCGCAGATGGCTACACCTTC
TRBV5-4	17	.	.	TRBJ2-1	CASSLSPSIPLVYEQFF	TGTGCCAGCAGCTTGTCCCCCTCGATCCCTCTGGTCTATGAGCAGTTCTTC
TRBV14	13	.	.	TRBJ1-3	CASSLRTGNTIYF	TGTGCCAGCAGCCTAAGGACTGGAAACACCATATATTTT
TRBV12-5	20	.	TRBD1	TRBJ2-2	CASGLSIRSPGQANTGELFF	TGTGCTAGTGGTTTGAGCATTAGAAGTCCTGGACAGGCGAACACCGGGGAGCTGTTTTTT
TRBV7-8	14	.	TRBD1	TRBJ1-2	CASGGITGAKGYTF	TGTGCCAGCGGGGGTATAACAGGGGCAAAGGGCTACACCTTC
TRBV7-6	13	few	TRBD1	TRBJ2-5	CASSRDSQETQYF	TGTGCCAGCAGCCGGGACAGCCAAGAGACCCAGTACTTC
TRBV4-1	14	.	.	TRBJ1-2	CASSRVGGAGGYTF	TGCGCCAGCAGCCGAGTTGGGGGGGCAGGCGGCTACACCTTC
TRBV19	15	.	.	TRBJ2-1	CASSTLGLFSNEQFF	TGTGCCAGTAGTACCCTCGGACTTTTTTCCAATGAGCAGTTCTTC
TRBV13	15	.	TRBD2	TRBJ2-1	CASSPGRGGWEKQFF	TGTGCCAGCAGCCCGGGGAGGGGAGGATGGGAAAAGCAGTTCTTC
TRBV4-1	13	once	.	TRBJ1-1	CASSQEFTTEAFF	TGCGCCAGCAGCCAAGAATTCACCACTGAAGCTTTCTTT
TRBV6-1	11	.	.	TRBJ1-1	CASSERSVAFF	TGTGCCAGCAGTGAACGGTCCGTCGCTTTCTTT
TRBV5-6	18	.	.	TRBJ2-2	CASSPPPREAKYTGELFF	TGTGCCAGCAGCCCCCCGCCAAGGGAGGCCAAGTACACCGGGGAGCTGTTTTTT
TRBV5-6	19	.	TRBD2	TRBJ2-2	CASSFRTSGGPVWAGELFF	TGTGCCAGCAGCTTTCGGACTAGCGGGGGCCCCGTTTGGGCCGGGGAGCTGTTTTTT
TRBV11-1	14	.	.	TRBJ2-3	CASSPGHDTDTQYF	TGTGCCAGCAGCCCAGGACACGACACAGATACGCAGTATTTT